One TCR beta chain is described in this entry. What it binds is not known. Germline V gene data show CDR1 as SGHVS and CDR2 as FNYEAQ. This CDR3 is 16 amino acids long. With V trimmed by 5 bases and J by 4 bases, 7 bases remained unmatched. The PCR contained 60 Vbeta and 13 Jbeta primers. The table came from immunoSEQ multiplex PCR; TCRdb's copy has only in-frame clones and leaves some out. The profile shows around 68,000 clones, about 73% of them singletons. This sample was taken from a study of cytomegalovirus exposure and HLA in healthy donors. General study points: Likely technical artifact: a cluster of highly shared sequence variants. Later analysis revealed greater clonal expansion in HLA-associated TCR beta chains than in equally common others.

Donors showed nominal health when sampled, although they likely had unrecorded immune exposures. The chain joins TRBV7-6 to TRBJ2-1; 11 nucleotides match TRBD1. The receptor comes from a woman in her thirties in good health and CMV-seronegative. Sequenced material: PBMCs. CDR3: CASSRRTGGAYNEQFF. The CDR3 DNA sequence: TGTGCCAGCAGCAGAAGGACAGGGGGCGCGTACAATGAGCAGTTCTTC. The whole variable domain, remainder taken from reference TRBV7-6 and TRBJ2-1, is GAGVSQSPRYKVTKRGQDVALRCDPISGHVSLYWYRQALGQGPEFLTYFNYEAQQDKSGLPNDRFSAERPEGSISTLTIQRTEQRDSAMYRCASSRRTGGAYNEQFFGPGTRLTVL.